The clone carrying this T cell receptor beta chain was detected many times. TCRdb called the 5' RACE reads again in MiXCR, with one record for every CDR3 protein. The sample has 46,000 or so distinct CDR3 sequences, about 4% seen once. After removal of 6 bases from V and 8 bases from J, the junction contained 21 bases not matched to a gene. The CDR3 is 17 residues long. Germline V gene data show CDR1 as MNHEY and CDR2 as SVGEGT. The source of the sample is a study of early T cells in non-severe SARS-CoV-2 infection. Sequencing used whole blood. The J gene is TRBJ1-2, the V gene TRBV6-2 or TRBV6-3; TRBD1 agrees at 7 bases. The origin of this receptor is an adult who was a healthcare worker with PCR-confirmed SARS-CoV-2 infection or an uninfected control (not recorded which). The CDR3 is CASRKAFARKQGRGYTF. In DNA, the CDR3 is TGTGCCAGCAGAAAGGCGTTCGCGAGGAAACAGGGGAGAGGCTACACCTTC.